The rows below give T cell receptor beta chains drawn from one sample of a study of OX40 agonist ivuxolimab in advanced cancers. The assay was immunoSEQ multiplex PCR, and TCRdb's table has in-frame clones only and misses some. Here the sample spans about 41,000 clones, roughly 80% being singletons. The sample here was CD4+ or CD8+ T cells sorted from blood, taken in a trial of the OX40 agonist ivuxolimab. The receptors originated from an adult with an advanced solid tumor such as melanoma, head and neck, liver or kidney cancer. CDR3s include the opening cysteine and the closing phenylalanine or tryptophan. A D gene is named only where the DNA matches it firmly. Expanded clones are given a class, and other clones once, few, many or no size at all.

v_gene: TRBV5-1
len: 16
d_gene: TRBD1
j_gene: TRBJ2-2
abundance: .
CDR3aa: CASDKDGQVLTGELFF
CDR3nt: TGCGCCAGCGATAAGGACGGACAGGTGCTCACCGGGGAGCTGTTTTTT

v_gene: TRBV4-3
len: 15
d_gene: TRBD1
j_gene: TRBJ1-2
abundance: .
CDR3aa: CASSHDNQGARSDTF
CDR3nt: TGCGCCAGCAGCCACGATAATCAGGGGGCGCGAAGTGACACCTTC

v_gene: TRBV7-3
len: 20
d_gene: .
j_gene: TRBJ1-6
abundance: .
CDR3aa: CASSPPDSFGTANYNSPLHF
CDR3nt: TGTGCCAGCAGCCCCCCAGACAGTTTTGGTACCGCTAACTATAATTCACCCCTCCACTTT

v_gene: TRBV7-6
len: 17
d_gene: TRBD1
j_gene: TRBJ1-4
abundance: .
CDR3aa: CASSPRRSGQGLEKLFF
CDR3nt: TGTGCCAGCAGTCCAAGGCGTTCGGGACAGGGTCTTGAAAAACTGTTTTTT

v_gene: TRBV2
len: 14
d_gene: TRBD1
j_gene: TRBJ1-2
abundance: .
CDR3aa: CASRGTGGHYGYTF
CDR3nt: TGTGCCAGCAGGGGGACAGGGGGACACTATGGCTACACCTTC

v_gene: TRBV7-9
len: 15
d_gene: .
j_gene: TRBJ1-3
abundance: .
CDR3aa: CASSPSGGAGNTIYF
CDR3nt: TGTGCCAGCAGCCCCTCCGGGGGGGCTGGAAACACCATATATTTT

v_gene: TRBV6-1
len: 16
d_gene: .
j_gene: TRBJ1-6
abundance: .
CDR3aa: CASSDRARSYNSPLHF
CDR3nt: TGTGCCAGCAGTGACAGGGCCCGCTCCTATAATTCACCCCTCCACTTT

v_gene: TRBV6-1
len: 14
d_gene: .
j_gene: TRBJ2-7
abundance: .
CDR3aa: CASRGNLPPYEQYF
CDR3nt: TGTGCCAGCAGGGGGAACTTACCACCCTACGAGCAGTACTTC

v_gene: TRBV9
len: 15
d_gene: TRBD1
j_gene: TRBJ1-3
abundance: .
CDR3aa: CASSGGQGTGNTIYF
CDR3nt: TGTGCCAGCAGCGGCGGACAGGGGACTGGAAACACCATATATTTT

v_gene: TRBV10-2
len: 16
d_gene: TRBD2
j_gene: TRBJ2-6
abundance: .
CDR3aa: CASGLAGGPGANVLTF
CDR3nt: TGCGCCAGCGGACTAGCGGGGGGGCCTGGGGCCAACGTCCTGACTTTC

v_gene: TRBV10-3
len: 15
d_gene: TRBD2
j_gene: TRBJ2-2
abundance: .
CDR3aa: CAISSAGAVVGELFF
CDR3nt: TGTGCCATCAGTTCAGCGGGAGCCGTCGTCGGGGAGCTGTTTTTT

v_gene: TRBV5-5
len: 14
d_gene: .
j_gene: TRBJ1-1
abundance: .
CDR3aa: CASSLNGVNTEAFF
CDR3nt: TGTGCCAGCAGCTTGAATGGGGTGAACACTGAAGCTTTCTTT

v_gene: TRBV29-1
len: 13
d_gene: .
j_gene: TRBJ2-7
abundance: .
CDR3aa: CSAAYGSLNEQYF
CDR3nt: TGCAGCGCCGCCTACGGAAGTCTAAACGAGCAGTACTTC

v_gene: TRBV30
len: 14
d_gene: .
j_gene: TRBJ1-1
abundance: .
CDR3aa: CAWSWGGINTEAFF
CDR3nt: TGTGCCTGGAGTTGGGGGGGAATTAACACTGAAGCTTTCTTT

v_gene: TRBV7-2
len: 14
d_gene: .
j_gene: TRBJ2-3
abundance: .
CDR3aa: CASSPNSGRDTQYF
CDR3nt: TGTGCCAGCAGCCCTAACTCAGGCAGGGATACGCAGTATTTT

v_gene: TRBV2
len: 16
d_gene: TRBD1
j_gene: TRBJ1-3
abundance: .
CDR3aa: CASSESPGGLGNTIYF
CDR3nt: TGTGCCAGCAGTGAAAGTCCAGGGGGCCTTGGAAACACCATATATTTT

v_gene: TRBV19
len: 18
d_gene: TRBD2
j_gene: TRBJ2-5
abundance: .
CDR3aa: CASRDGAYSGGNQETQYF
CDR3nt: TGTGCCAGTAGGGATGGGGCTTATAGCGGGGGGAACCAAGAGACCCAGTACTTC

v_gene: TRBV29-1
len: 12
d_gene: .
j_gene: TRBJ2-3
abundance: .
CDR3aa: CSVHALTDTQYF
CDR3nt: TGCAGCGTACACGCCCTCACAGATACGCAGTATTTT

v_gene: TRBV5-6
len: 11
d_gene: .
j_gene: TRBJ2-2
abundance: .
CDR3aa: CASEGAGELFF
CDR3nt: TGTGCCAGCGAGGGAGCCGGGGAGCTGTTTTTT

v_gene: TRBV7-2
len: 12
d_gene: .
j_gene: TRBJ2-3
abundance: .
CDR3aa: CASSLDEYTQYF
CDR3nt: TGTGCCAGCAGCTTAGACGAGTATACGCAGTATTTT

v_gene: TRBV19
len: 14
d_gene: TRBD1
j_gene: TRBJ2-7
abundance: .
CDR3aa: CASSSRDRSYEQYF
CDR3nt: TGTGCCAGTAGTTCTCGGGACAGATCCTACGAGCAGTACTTC

v_gene: TRBV5-1
len: 14
d_gene: .
j_gene: TRBJ1-1
abundance: .
CDR3aa: CASSLDYRDTEAFF
CDR3nt: TGCGCCAGCAGCTTGGACTACAGGGATACTGAAGCTTTCTTT

v_gene: TRBV7-2
len: 12
d_gene: .
j_gene: TRBJ1-1
abundance: .
CDR3aa: CASSPANTEAFF
CDR3nt: TGTGCCAGCAGCCCCGCGAACACTGAAGCTTTCTTT

v_gene: TRBV6-5
len: 13
d_gene: .
j_gene: TRBJ1-1
abundance: .
CDR3aa: CASSYWGNAEAFF
CDR3nt: TGTGCCAGCAGTTACTGGGGGAACGCTGAAGCTTTCTTT

v_gene: TRBV18
len: 12
d_gene: .
j_gene: TRBJ1-1
abundance: .
CDR3aa: CASSGREGEAFF
CDR3nt: TGTGCCAGCTCAGGTCGTGAGGGTGAAGCTTTCTTT

v_gene: TRBV6-5
len: 10
d_gene: .
j_gene: TRBJ1-2
abundance: .
CDR3aa: CASPYDGYTF
CDR3nt: TGTGCCAGCCCTTATGATGGCTACACCTTC

v_gene: TRBV2
len: 13
d_gene: TRBD1
j_gene: TRBJ1-2
abundance: medium-sized
CDR3aa: CASSRDSAYGYTF
CDR3nt: TGTGCCAGCAGTAGGGACAGCGCATATGGCTACACCTTC

v_gene: TRBV7-9
len: 14
d_gene: .
j_gene: TRBJ1-1
abundance: .
CDR3aa: CASSLGAMNTEAFF
CDR3nt: TGTGCCAGCAGCTTAGGGGCCATGAACACTGAAGCTTTCTTT

v_gene: TRBV15
len: 14
d_gene: .
j_gene: TRBJ2-2
abundance: once
CDR3aa: CATSRDRGVGELFF
CDR3nt: TGTGCCACCAGCAGAGACAGGGGTGTCGGGGAGCTGTTTTTT

v_gene: TRBV5-6
len: 14
d_gene: .
j_gene: TRBJ2-3
abundance: .
CDR3aa: CASSMGVDGDTQYF
CDR3nt: TGTGCCAGCAGCATGGGGGTTGATGGAGATACGCAGTATTTT

v_gene: TRBV5-4
len: 12
d_gene: .
j_gene: TRBJ1-1
abundance: .
CDR3aa: CASSPGNTEAFF
CDR3nt: TGTGCCAGCAGCCCAGGGAACACTGAAGCTTTCTTT

v_gene: TRBV7-2
len: 15
d_gene: .
j_gene: TRBJ1-2
abundance: .
CDR3aa: CASSLGPSAGQGYTF
CDR3nt: TGTGCCAGCAGCTTAGGCCCCTCTGCGGGGCAAGGCTACACCTTC

v_gene: TRBV6-5
len: 12
d_gene: .
j_gene: TRBJ2-3
abundance: .
CDR3aa: CASSTPGYVQYF
CDR3nt: TGTGCCAGCAGTACGCCCGGCTATGTCCAGTATTTT

v_gene: TRBV7-2
len: 15
d_gene: .
j_gene: TRBJ2-5
abundance: .
CDR3aa: CASRQTWRGRETQYF
CDR3nt: TGTGCCAGCAGACAGACGTGGCGGGGCCGAGAGACCCAGTACTTC

v_gene: TRBV21-1
len: 17
d_gene: .
j_gene: TRBJ2-2
abundance: .
CDR3aa: CASSKAGVGANTGELFF
CDR3nt: TGTGCCAGCAGCAAAGCAGGGGTTGGTGCGAACACCGGGGAGCTGTTTTTT

v_gene: TRBV5-5
len: 14
d_gene: .
j_gene: TRBJ2-6
abundance: .
CDR3aa: CASSPGLLTNVLTF
CDR3nt: TGTGCCAGCAGCCCCGGTCTCCTGACCAACGTCCTGACTTTC

v_gene: TRBV2
len: 11
d_gene: .
j_gene: TRBJ2-7
abundance: once
CDR3aa: CASGAHYEQYF
CDR3nt: TGTGCCAGCGGGGCCCACTACGAGCAGTACTTC

v_gene: TRBV28
len: 16
d_gene: TRBD1
j_gene: TRBJ1-1
abundance: .
CDR3aa: CASSLDRWGMNTEAFF
CDR3nt: TGTGCCAGCAGCCTGGACAGGTGGGGCATGAACACTGAAGCTTTCTTT

v_gene: TRBV19
len: 15
d_gene: TRBD1
j_gene: TRBJ2-2
abundance: .
CDR3aa: CASRPGTGDTGELFF
CDR3nt: TGTGCCAGTCGGCCCGGGACAGGGGATACCGGGGAGCTGTTTTTT

v_gene: TRBV4-2
len: 17
d_gene: TRBD2
j_gene: TRBJ2-7
abundance: .
CDR3aa: CASSQVSSGLAVYEQYF
CDR3nt: TGTGCCAGCAGCCAAGTATCGTCGGGACTAGCGGTTTACGAGCAGTACTTC

v_gene: TRBV7-9
len: 13
d_gene: .
j_gene: TRBJ1-2
abundance: few
CDR3aa: CASSIQTNYGYTF
CDR3nt: TGTGCCAGCAGCATACAGACTAACTATGGCTACACCTTC